The present T cell receptor beta chain was sequenced within a study of beta chain features in type 1 diabetes. With 3 bases removed from V and 0 bases from J, the gap between germline ends came to 14 bases. The CDR3 runs 16 residues. CDR1 and CDR2 (germline): LNHNV, YYDKDF (reference sequence). Expressed TCRB transcripts were sequenced because the entire RNA isolate underwent reverse transcription. Using immunoSEQ multiplex PCR, the repertoire was profiled, and TCRdb retains in-frame clones only, with some absent. The profile covers hundreds of thousands of clones, with about a sixth appearing a single time and 0.023% taken by the ten largest. Cells sorted by CD45RO/CCR7/CD25/CD127/CD95/CD27 comprised CD4+ naive, central memory, regulatory and stem cell-like memory cells.

This chain connects TRBV15 to TRBJ1-1, with D possibly being TRBD1 (6 bases). The TCR was taken from a woman under 30 in good health. Sequencing was performed on naive CD4+ T cells from blood. The CDR3 reads CATSRAPGTMNTEAFF. The CDR3 bases are TGTGCCACCAGCAGGGCTCCCGGGACAATGAACACTGAAGCTTTCTTT.